A single sample is the source of the 11 T cell receptor beta chains below, sequenced in a study of vaccination and CD4 T cells after COVID-19. The Oncomine TCR Beta short-read assay generated sequence data from the DNA of cultured CD4+ T cells. TCRdb re-analysed the PCR reads in MiXCR, keeping a single row per CDR3 protein. The data hold some 10,000 distinct CDR3 sequences, with more than 60% observed a single time. The treatment was: approximately 11-day PBMC culture with coronavirus spike peptide pools or control peptides (ViraFEST assay). Their antigen targets remain unknown. Sequences were obtained from CD4+ T cells from blood, cultured in vitro. The receptors derive from a human donor who had recovered from COVID-19.

The V call is TRBV20-1, the J call TRBJ2-3; D is ambiguous. The CDR3 length is 11 residues. The germline V and J ends were trimmed by 3 bases and 11 bases, with 12 bases remaining between them. CDR1 and CDR2 from the germline V gene are DFQATT and SNEGSKA (reference sequence). The CDR3 here is CSASLPSWQYF. In nucleotides, the CDR3 is TGCAGTGCTAGTCTTCCCTCTTGGCAGTATTTT.

Only a few counts were recorded for this clonotype. The chain couples TRBV11-2 to TRBJ1-2; D call uncertain. The V gene lost 1 base and the J gene lost 4 bases, with 10 bases spanning the gap. Germline V gives CDR1 SGHAT, CDR2 FQNNGV. CDR3 length: 14 residues. The CDR3 region is CASSLVWQFYGYTF. The CDR3 DNA sequence: TGTGCCAGCAGCTTAGTCTGGCAGTTCTATGGCTACACCTTC.

The chain combines TRBV7-2 with TRBJ2-5; D possibly corresponds to TRBD1 (6 bases). From germline, CDR1 is SGHTA and CDR2 FQGNSA. The CDR3 length is 13 residues. V dropped 3 bases and J dropped 3 bases, with 8 bases sitting between them. The CDR3 coding sequence is TGTGCCAGCAGCTTTGCAGGGGAAGAGACCCAGTACTTC. This gives the protein CASSFAGEETQYF.

This clonotype was counted between two and nine times. The chain employs TRBV25-1 and TRBJ1-2; tentatively, D is TRBD1 (5 bases). This CDR3 has 13 amino acids. The germline gives CDR1 MGHDK, CDR2 SYGVNS. V lost 4 bases, J lost 7 bases, and 13 bases lay in between. The CDR3 sequence: CASSVQGLSGYTF. CDR3 in DNA: TGTGCCAGCAGTGTCCAGGGACTCTCTGGCTACACCTTC.

This chain uses TRBV27 with TRBJ1-5, with D hard to call. The CDR3 sequence is 14 residues long. V lost 4 bases, J lost 0 bases, and 7 bases lay in between. Germline values: CDR1 MNHEY, CDR2 SMNVEV (reference sequence). This CDR3 is CASSWSYSNQPQHF. CDR3 in DNA: TGTGCCAGCAGTTGGAGTTATAGCAATCAGCCCCAGCATTTT.

Sample share makes this clonotype medium-sized. The gene calls are TRBV12-3 or TRBV12-4 and TRBJ2-2; D call uncertain. V was pared by 2 bases and J by 4 bases, with 5 bases between. The CDR3 is 13 residues long. Here the CDR3 reads CASSLLGTGELFF. CDR3 DNA sequence: TGTGCCAGCAGTTTACTAGGCACCGGGGAGCTGTTTTTT.

The rearrangement joins TRBV6-5 to TRBJ2-7, with D perhaps given as TRBD1 or TRBD2 (6 bases each). The CDR3 totals 14 residues. V lost 3 bases to trimming and J lost 0 bases, with 9 bases between them. Germline lookup yields CDR1 MNHEY and CDR2 SVGAGI. The CDR3 here is CASSYRGPSYEQYF. CDR3 coding DNA: TGTGCCAGCAGTTATCGGGGGCCCTCCTACGAGCAGTACTTC.

The CDR3 is CSVELLAGDPETQYF. In nucleotides, the CDR3 is TGCAGCGTTGAACTGCTAGCGGGAGACCCAGAGACCCAGTACTTC. The chain combines TRBV29-1 with TRBJ2-5, with 10 bases identical to TRBD2. J was trimmed by 4 bases and V by 2 bases; bases with no gene match: 7. Germline CDR1 reads SQVTM; CDR2 reads ANQGSEA. This CDR3 has 15 amino acids.

The CDR3 loop reads CASSMTKARGPEETQYF. The CDR3 DNA follows: TGTGCCAGTAGTATGACTAAAGCGAGAGGCCCAGAGGAGACCCAGTACTTC. V gene TRBV19 combines with J gene TRBJ2-5; D possibly corresponds to TRBD2 (5 bases). Germline V gives CDR1 LNHDA, CDR2 SQIVND (reference sequence). Trimming left V 3 bases short and J 5 bases short, with 22 bases between. The CDR3 length is 17 residues.

There are a few counts of this clonotype. This chain uses TRBV14 with TRBJ1-1; D might be TRBD1 (5 bases). The CDR3 is 15 residues long. Trimming shortened V by 2 bases and J by 7 bases, and 17 bases separated the two germline ends. CDR1 and CDR2 (germline): SGHDN, FVKESK. The CDR3 nucleotides read TGTGCCAGCAGCCAATTTCAAAAGGGAAGGGGTGAAGCTTTCTTT. Its protein product is CASSQFQKGRGEAFF.

This clonotype has more than one count but fewer than ten. The genes are TRBV2 and TRBJ2-1; D unresolved. Trimming pared 4 bases from V and 12 bases from J, leaving 10 bases between. This CDR3 region has 11 residues. Germline V CDR1 and CDR2: SNHLY, FYNNEI. DNA for the CDR3: TGTGCCAGCAGTGTTTCGGGCTGGCAGTTCTTC. It encodes CASSVSGWQFF. The full variable domain, in which reference TRBV2 and TRBJ2-1 provide the parts outside the CDR3, is EPEVTQTPSHQVTQMGQEVILRCVPISNHLYFYWYRQILGQKVEFLVSFYNNEISEKSEIFDDQFSVERPDGSNFTLKIRSTKLEDSAMYFCASSVSGWQFFGPGTRLTVL.